This T cell receptor beta chain was identified during a study of blood T cells in healthy people across ages. General study results and limits: Reliance upon unsorted PBMCs precluded definitive naive versus antigen-experienced comparison.

The use of a sample-barcoded 5' primer and a J-beta primer mix characterized a second PCR of roughly 6 to 11 cycles. All cDNA molecules were each tagged by a template-switch adaptor with 12 random nucleotides. Via MiXCR, TCRdb re-called the 5' RACE reads, giving one row per CDR3 protein. The sample includes hundreds of thousands of distinct CDR3 sequences, roughly 50% of them seen just once. PBMCs, at least 6.5 million per sample, were isolated. The junction had 14 bases not matched to a gene; V was cut back by 5 bases and J by 0 bases. The CDR3 covers 19 residues. Germline loops: CDR1 SGHTA, CDR2 FQGTGA. Concerning this clonotype: What it recognizes is unknown.

Sequenced material: blood. This chain links TRBV7-3 with TRBJ1-5; TRBD1 matches at 9 bases. The sequence derives from a man aged 40-50 years in good health. The CDR3 region is CASSKDRDRAPYSNQPQHF. The CDR3 DNA follows: TGTGCCAGCAGCAAAGACCGGGACAGGGCCCCATATAGCAATCAGCCCCAGCATTTT.